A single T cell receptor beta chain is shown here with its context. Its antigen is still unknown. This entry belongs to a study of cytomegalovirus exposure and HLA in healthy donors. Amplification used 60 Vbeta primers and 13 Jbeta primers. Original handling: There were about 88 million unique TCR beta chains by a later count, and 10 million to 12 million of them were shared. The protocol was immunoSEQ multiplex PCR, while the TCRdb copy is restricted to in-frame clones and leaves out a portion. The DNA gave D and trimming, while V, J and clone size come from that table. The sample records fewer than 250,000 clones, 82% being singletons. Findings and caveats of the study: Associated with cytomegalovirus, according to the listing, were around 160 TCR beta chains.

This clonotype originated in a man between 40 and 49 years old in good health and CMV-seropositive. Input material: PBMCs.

This chain's CDR3 is CASSTRTGTRQETQYF. DNA for the CDR3: TGTGCCAGCAGCACCCGAACGGGGACTCGTCAAGAGACCCAGTACTTC. V usage is TRBV7-9 and J usage is TRBJ2-5; maybe TRBD2 (6 bases). V lost 5 bases to trimming and J lost 2 bases, with 18 bases between them. The CDR3 has 16 amino acids. Germline assignment: CDR1 SEHNR and CDR2 FQNEAQ (reference sequence).